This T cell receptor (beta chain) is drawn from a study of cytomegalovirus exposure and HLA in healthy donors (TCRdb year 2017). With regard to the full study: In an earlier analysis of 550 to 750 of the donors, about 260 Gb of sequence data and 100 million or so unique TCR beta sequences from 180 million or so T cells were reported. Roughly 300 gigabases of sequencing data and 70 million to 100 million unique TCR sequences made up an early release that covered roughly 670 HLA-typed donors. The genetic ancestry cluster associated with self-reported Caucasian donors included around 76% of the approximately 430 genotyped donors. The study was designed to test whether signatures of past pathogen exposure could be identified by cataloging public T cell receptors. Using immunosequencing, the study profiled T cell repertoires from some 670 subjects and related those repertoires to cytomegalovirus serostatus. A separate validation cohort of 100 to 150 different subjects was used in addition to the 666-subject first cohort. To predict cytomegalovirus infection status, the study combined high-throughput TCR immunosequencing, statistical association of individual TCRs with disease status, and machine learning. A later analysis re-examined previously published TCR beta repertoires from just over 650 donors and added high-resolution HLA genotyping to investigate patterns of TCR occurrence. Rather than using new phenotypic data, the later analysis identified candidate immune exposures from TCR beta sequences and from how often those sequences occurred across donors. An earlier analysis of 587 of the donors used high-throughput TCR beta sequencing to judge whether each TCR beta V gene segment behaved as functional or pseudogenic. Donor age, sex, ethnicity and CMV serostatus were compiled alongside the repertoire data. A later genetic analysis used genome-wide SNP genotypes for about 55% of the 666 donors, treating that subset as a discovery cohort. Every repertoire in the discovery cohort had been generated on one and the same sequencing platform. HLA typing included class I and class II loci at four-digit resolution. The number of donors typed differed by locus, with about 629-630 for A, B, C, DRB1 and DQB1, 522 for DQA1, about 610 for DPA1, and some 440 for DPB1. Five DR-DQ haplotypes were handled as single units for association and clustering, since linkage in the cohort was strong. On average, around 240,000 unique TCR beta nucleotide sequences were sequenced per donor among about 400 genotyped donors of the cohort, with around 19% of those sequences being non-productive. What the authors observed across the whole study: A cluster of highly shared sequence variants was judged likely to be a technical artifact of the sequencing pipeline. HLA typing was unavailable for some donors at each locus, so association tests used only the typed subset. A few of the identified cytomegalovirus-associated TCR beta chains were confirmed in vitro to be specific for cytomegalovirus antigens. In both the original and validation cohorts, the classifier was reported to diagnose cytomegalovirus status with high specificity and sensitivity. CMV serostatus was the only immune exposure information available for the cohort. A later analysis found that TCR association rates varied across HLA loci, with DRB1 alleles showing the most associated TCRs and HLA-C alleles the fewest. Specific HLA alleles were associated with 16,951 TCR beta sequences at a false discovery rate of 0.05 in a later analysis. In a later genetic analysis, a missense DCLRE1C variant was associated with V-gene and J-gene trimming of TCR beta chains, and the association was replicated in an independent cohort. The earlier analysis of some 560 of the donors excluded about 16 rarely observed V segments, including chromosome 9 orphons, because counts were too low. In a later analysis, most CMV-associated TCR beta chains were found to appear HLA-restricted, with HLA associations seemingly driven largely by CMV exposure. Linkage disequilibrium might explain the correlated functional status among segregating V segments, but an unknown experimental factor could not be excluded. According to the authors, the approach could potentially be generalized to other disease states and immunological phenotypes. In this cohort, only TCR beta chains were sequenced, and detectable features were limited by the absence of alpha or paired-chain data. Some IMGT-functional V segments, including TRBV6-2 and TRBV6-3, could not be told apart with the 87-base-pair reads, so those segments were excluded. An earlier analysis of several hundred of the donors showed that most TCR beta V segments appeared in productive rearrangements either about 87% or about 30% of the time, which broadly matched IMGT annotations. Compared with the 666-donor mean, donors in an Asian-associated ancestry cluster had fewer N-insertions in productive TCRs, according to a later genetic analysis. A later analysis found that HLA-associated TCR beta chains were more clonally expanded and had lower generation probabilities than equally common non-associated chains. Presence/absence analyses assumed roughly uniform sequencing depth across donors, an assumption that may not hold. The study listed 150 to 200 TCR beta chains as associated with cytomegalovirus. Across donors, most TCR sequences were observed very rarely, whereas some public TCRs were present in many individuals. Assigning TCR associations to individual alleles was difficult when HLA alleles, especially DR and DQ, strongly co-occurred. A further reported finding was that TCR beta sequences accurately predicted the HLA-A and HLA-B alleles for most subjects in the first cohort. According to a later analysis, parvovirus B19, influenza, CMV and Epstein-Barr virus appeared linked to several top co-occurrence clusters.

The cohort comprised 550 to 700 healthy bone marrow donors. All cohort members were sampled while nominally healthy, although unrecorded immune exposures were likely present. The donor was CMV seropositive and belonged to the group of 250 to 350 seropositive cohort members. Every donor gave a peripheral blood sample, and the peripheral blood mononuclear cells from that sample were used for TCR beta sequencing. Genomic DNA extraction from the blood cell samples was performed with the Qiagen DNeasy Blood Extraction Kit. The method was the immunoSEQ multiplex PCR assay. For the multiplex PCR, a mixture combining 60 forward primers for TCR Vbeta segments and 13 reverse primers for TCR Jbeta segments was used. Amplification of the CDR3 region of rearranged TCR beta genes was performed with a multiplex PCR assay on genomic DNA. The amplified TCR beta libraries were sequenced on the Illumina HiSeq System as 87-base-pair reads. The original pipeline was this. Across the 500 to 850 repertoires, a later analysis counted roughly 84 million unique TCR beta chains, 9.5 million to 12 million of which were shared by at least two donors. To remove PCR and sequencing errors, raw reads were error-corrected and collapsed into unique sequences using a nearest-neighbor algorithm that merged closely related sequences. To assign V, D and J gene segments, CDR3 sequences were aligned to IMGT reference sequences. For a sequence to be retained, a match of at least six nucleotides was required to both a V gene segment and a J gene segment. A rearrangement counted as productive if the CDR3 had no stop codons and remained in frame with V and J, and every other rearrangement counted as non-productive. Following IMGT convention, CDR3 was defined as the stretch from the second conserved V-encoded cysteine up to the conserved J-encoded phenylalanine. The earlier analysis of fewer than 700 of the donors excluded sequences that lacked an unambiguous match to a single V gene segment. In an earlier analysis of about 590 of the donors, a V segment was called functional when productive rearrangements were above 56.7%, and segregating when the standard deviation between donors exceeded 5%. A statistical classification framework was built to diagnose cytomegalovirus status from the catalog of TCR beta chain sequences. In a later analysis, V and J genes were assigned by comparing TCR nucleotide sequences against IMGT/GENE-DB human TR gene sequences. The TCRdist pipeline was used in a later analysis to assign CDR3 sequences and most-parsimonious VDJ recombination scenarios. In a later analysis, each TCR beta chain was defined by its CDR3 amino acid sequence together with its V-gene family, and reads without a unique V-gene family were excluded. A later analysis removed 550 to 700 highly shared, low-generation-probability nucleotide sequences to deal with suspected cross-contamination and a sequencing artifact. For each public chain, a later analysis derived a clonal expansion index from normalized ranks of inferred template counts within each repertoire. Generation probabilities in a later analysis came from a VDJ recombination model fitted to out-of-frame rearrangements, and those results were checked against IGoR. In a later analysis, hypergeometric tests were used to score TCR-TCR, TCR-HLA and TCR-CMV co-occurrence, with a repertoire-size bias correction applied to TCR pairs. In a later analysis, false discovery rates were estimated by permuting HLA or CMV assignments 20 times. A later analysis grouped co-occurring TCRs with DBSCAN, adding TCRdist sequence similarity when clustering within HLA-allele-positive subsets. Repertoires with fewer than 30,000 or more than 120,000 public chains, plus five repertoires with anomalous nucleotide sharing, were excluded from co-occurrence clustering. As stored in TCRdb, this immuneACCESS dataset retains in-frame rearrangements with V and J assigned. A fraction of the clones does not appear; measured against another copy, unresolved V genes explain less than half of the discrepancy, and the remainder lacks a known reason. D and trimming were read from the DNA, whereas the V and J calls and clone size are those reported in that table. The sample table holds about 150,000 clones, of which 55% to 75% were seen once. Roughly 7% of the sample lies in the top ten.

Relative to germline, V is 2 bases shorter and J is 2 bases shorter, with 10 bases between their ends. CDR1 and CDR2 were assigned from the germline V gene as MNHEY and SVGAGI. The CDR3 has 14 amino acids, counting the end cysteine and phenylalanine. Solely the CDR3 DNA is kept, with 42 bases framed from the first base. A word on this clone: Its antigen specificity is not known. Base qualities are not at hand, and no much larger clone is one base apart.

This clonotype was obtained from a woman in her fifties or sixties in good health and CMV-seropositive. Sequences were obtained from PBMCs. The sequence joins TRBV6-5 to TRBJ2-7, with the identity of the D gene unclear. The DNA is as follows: TGTGCCAGCAGTTACCGTGGCGGTCCCTACGAGCAGTACTTC. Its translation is CASSYRGGPYEQYF.